Presented here are 6 T cell receptor beta chains from one specimen sequenced in a study of identical twins listed by TCRdb under 2016. Library construction relied on 5' RACE. The sample was run on an Illumina HiSeq 2000. The raw public reads went through TCRdb reprocessing: fastp at Q25, MiXCR clone calling, in-frame beta chains kept. Each record represents a unique CDR3 protein, reported with the most common genes and DNA among its rows. In all, the sample holds around 250,000 distinct CDR3 sequences, and roughly 13% of those were seen once. More than 3.5% of the sample rests with the top ten. These same data were also listed under a study on yellow fever vaccine responses in identical twins.

Sample: memory (CD45RO+) T cells sorted from blood. The cell subset or site label of this sample denotes: CD45RO+ enriched T cells. The origin of the receptors is a woman aged 18-29 years in good health.

This clonotype has only a few counts. The gene calls are TRBV20-1 and TRBJ2-1, with 7 bases aligning to TRBD2. CDR3 length: 14 residues. Per the germline V gene, CDR1 is DFQATT and CDR2 is SNEGSKA (reference sequence). After removal of 3 bases from V and 6 bases from J, the junction contained 8 bases not matched to a gene. Here the CDR3 reads CSASLAGVGNEQFF. Here the CDR3 DNA reads TGCAGTGCTAGTTTGGCGGGAGTAGGCAATGAGCAGTTCTTC.

This clonotype was recorded a few times. The rearrangement uses TRBV6-6 and TRBJ2-6; D unclear. The germline CDR1 and CDR2 sequences are MNHNY and SVGAGI (reference sequence). V lost 8 bases, J lost 4 bases, and 6 bases lay in between. The CDR3 is 12 amino acids. The CDR3 DNA sequence: TGTGCCAGCTTCGAGGGGGCCAACGTCCTGACTTTC. Amino acids: CASFEGANVLTF.

The V gene is TRBV20-1, the J gene TRBJ1-2; D is possibly TRBD1 (5 bases). Per the germline V gene, CDR1 is DFQATT and CDR2 is SNEGSKA (reference sequence). Between the trimmed V and J ends, which lost 2 bases and 3 bases, there was a span of 7 bases. The CDR3 is 12 amino acids. CDR3 coding DNA: TGCAGTGCTAGACAGGGAGACTATGGCTACACCTTC. This sequence encodes CSARQGDYGYTF.

This chain uses TRBV7-2 with TRBJ2-3; TRBD2 agrees at 7 bases. CDR3 size: 15 residues. V dropped 1 base and J dropped 2; count of bases not matched to a gene: 3. Germline CDR1 is SGHTA and CDR2 is FQGNSA. In nucleotides, the CDR3 is TGTGCCAGCAGCTTAGGCGGGGGATACACAGATACGCAGTATTTT. Translated, it gives CASSLGGGYTDTQYF.

This clonotype appeared many times. The V gene is TRBV10-3, the J gene TRBJ2-1; the match to TRBD2 covers 12 bases. J was trimmed by 5 bases and V by 0 bases; bases with no gene match: 5. CDR3 length: 17 residues. Per germline, CDR1 ENHRY and CDR2 SYGVKD. This CDR3 reads CAISESGTSGSHNEQFF. The DNA for the CDR3 is TGTGCCATCAGTGAGTCCGGGACTAGCGGGTCCCACAATGAGCAGTTCTTC.

The rearrangement links TRBV15 to TRBJ2-7; TRBD1 might be the D (8 bases). The CDR3 contains 16 residues. CDR1 and CDR2 (germline): LNHNV, YYDKDF (reference sequence). Trimming removed 1 base at V and 4 bases at J, with 17 bases between. CDR3 sequence reads: CATSRGGQGGFYEQYF. The CDR3 DNA reads TGTGCCACCAGCAGAGGTGGACAGGGAGGGTTTTACGAGCAGTACTTC.